These 14 T cell receptor beta chains were all obtained from the same sample, sequenced in a study of Graves' ophthalmopathy and Graves' hyperthyroidism. Amplification from RNA transcripts yielded the TCR beta CDR3 regions. An opening RT-PCR round employed HTBI primers and preceded a second-round multiplex PCR. Via MiXCR, TCRdb re-called the multiplex PCR reads, giving one row per CDR3 protein. The data contain 680,000 or so distinct CDR3 sequences, over 20% of them singletons. The sample taken for sequencing was peripheral blood. The receptor set was obtained from a woman younger than 30 with stable Graves' hyperthyroidism. Some clones in this sample may be carry-over from other donors' samples.

This sequence joins TRBV10-2 and TRBJ2-2; 11 nucleotides agree with TRBD2. Unmatched junction bases numbered 4, after V lost 4 bases and J lost 6 bases. The CDR3 sequence is 15 residues long. Germline CDR1 WSHSY, CDR2 SAAADI. DNA for the CDR3: TGCGCCAGCAGTGTAATAGCGGGGGGGCCCGGGGAGCTGTTTTTT. It codes for CASSVIAGGPGELFF.

V gene TRBV15 combines with J gene TRBJ1-2, with D maybe TRBD1 (5 bases). CDR1 and CDR2 from the germline V gene are LNHNV and YYDKDF (reference sequence). The ends were cut back, 8 bases at V and 5 bases at J, with 18 bases in the middle. The CDR3 runs 14 residues. DNA for the CDR3: TGTGCCACCGCAAAGGGACGGATCGATTATGGCTACACCTTC. Its translation is CATAKGRIDYGYTF.

This clonotype was observed at least ten times. J is TRBJ2-2 and V is TRBV2; 10 bases are shared with TRBD1. CDR3 length: 16 residues. The V segment lost 8 bases and the J segment 0 bases; nucleotides outside the gene matches: 6. Germline-derived CDR1 and CDR2 are SNHLY and FYNNEI. In DNA form, the CDR3 reads TGTGCCAGCGTTCGACAGGGGGCCGCGAACACCGGGGAGCTGTTTTTT. Translation gives CASVRQGAANTGELFF.

A few counts support this clonotype. This chain links TRBV7-2 with TRBJ2-7; D is ambiguous. Trimming cost V 6 bases and J 5 bases, with 11 bases left between them. Looked up from germline, CDR1 is SGHTA and CDR2 is FQGNSA. The length of the CDR3 is 12 residues. The CDR3 protein is CASSSVWDEQYF. For the CDR3, the DNA is TGTGCCAGCAGTTCGGTATGGGACGAGCAGTACTTC.

This clonotype was picked up a small number of times. The CDR3 nucleotides are TGTGCCAGCAGCTTTTCTGATAACACCGGGGAGCTGTTTTTT. It yields the protein CASSFSDNTGELFF. This sequence joins TRBV11-2 and TRBJ2-2; unclear D gene. V was pared by 3 bases and J by 2 bases, with 7 bases between. This CDR3 contains 14 residues. Germline V gives CDR1 SGHAT, CDR2 FQNNGV.

A few counts support this clonotype. V and J are TRBV11-2 and TRBJ2-2; TRBD2 agrees at 11 bases. The V gene end was trimmed by 7 bases and the J gene end by 1 base; junction bases not matched to a gene: 8. The germline gives CDR1 SGHAT, CDR2 FQNNGV. This CDR3 spans 17 amino acids. This CDR3 is CASKSTSGGLNTGELFF. CDR3 DNA: TGTGCCAGCAAGTCCACTAGCGGGGGCCTGAACACCGGGGAGCTGTTTTTT.

Ten or more counts support this clonotype. The J gene is TRBJ2-7, the V gene TRBV7-2, with 7 bases that match TRBD2. Per germline, CDR1 SGHTA and CDR2 FQGNSA. The junction had 9 bases not matched to a gene; V was cut back by 1 base and J by 3 bases. This CDR3 is built from 16 residues. CDR3 in amino acids: CASSLGLGEGGYEQYF. The CDR3 DNA sequence: TGTGCCAGCAGCTTAGGGTTAGGGGAGGGCGGCTACGAGCAGTACTTC.

Many counts were recorded for this clonotype. V is TRBV28 and J is TRBJ2-7; 8 positions match TRBD1. Germline V gene data show CDR1 as MDHEN and CDR2 as SYDVKM. The V gene end was trimmed by 5 bases and the J gene end by 4 bases; junction bases not matched to a gene: 1. CDR3 length equals 12 residues. CDR3 in amino acids: CASSRTGYEQYF. The CDR3 region has the DNA TGTGCCAGCAGTCGGACAGGGTACGAGCAGTACTTC. Together with reference TRBV28 and TRBJ2-7, the CDR3 gives the full variable domain: DVKVTQSSRYLVKRTGEKVFLECVQDMDHENMFWYRQDPGLGLRLIYFSYDVKMKEKGDIPEGYSVSREKKERFSLILESASTNQTSMYLCASSRTGYEQYFGPGTRLTVT.

Many counts were recorded for this clonotype. The chain employs TRBV4-1 and TRBJ2-2; TRBD1 might be the D (5 bases). This CDR3 contains 14 residues. Germline CDR1 MGHRA, CDR2 YSYEKL. V shed 8 bases and J shed 4 bases, with 14 bases lying between them. The CDR3 DNA sequence: TGCGCCAGCCACCAGGGATGGGGCACCGGGGAGCTGTTTTTT. Protein product: CASHQGWGTGELFF.

This clonotype was detected ten times or more. The chain links TRBV28 to TRBJ1-1; D gene ambiguous. CDR1 and CDR2 (germline): MDHEN, SYDVKM. The CDR3 spans 14 residues. V lost 6 bases, J lost 1 base, and 12 bases lay in between. CDR3 in amino acids: CASRDGRENTEAFF. DNA for the CDR3: TGTGCCAGCAGAGACGGACGGGAGAACACTGAAGCTTTCTTT.

The J gene is TRBJ2-1, the V gene TRBV5-1; 7 positions agree with TRBD2. This CDR3 is built from 14 residues. The ends lost 7 bases at V and 2 bases at J; junction bases unmatched: 6. Germline V lookup: CDR1 SGHRS, CDR2 YFSETQ. The CDR3 coding sequence is TGCGCCAGCCGAACTAGCGCTGCCTACAATGAGCAGTTCTTC. Protein sequence: CASRTSAAYNEQFF.

The sample holds a few counts of this clonotype. Given a much more abundant clone one base away, this may be a read error. V usage is TRBV5-1 and J usage is TRBJ1-1; 8 bases map to TRBD1. Germline V lookup: CDR1 SGHRS, CDR2 YFSETQ. CDR3 length: 13 residues. The CDR3 sequence is CASSLGDRGEACF. Written as DNA, the CDR3 is TGCGCCAGCAGCTTGGGAGACAGGGGTGAAGCTTGCTTT.

This clonotype was detected many times. This chain connects TRBV19 to TRBJ1-1; 9 nucleotides match TRBD1. CDR1 and CDR2 from the germline V gene are LNHDA and SQIVND (reference sequence). The CDR3 runs to 13 residues. J gave up 6 bases and V 6 bases, and 5 bases lay outside the gene matches. The CDR3 DNA is TGTGCCAGTAGAGGACAGGGGATAGCTGAAGCTTTCTTT. This sequence encodes CASRGQGIAEAFF.

This chain connects TRBV12-5 to TRBJ2-5; 9 bases fit TRBD1. The V segment lost 6 bases and the J segment 5 bases; nucleotides outside the gene matches: 4. The V gene's germline CDR1 is LGHNT and CDR2 FRNRAP. This CDR3 comprises 13 residues. The CDR3 reads CASGVDRGETQYF. The DNA for the CDR3 is TGTGCTAGTGGCGTTGACAGGGGGGAGACCCAGTACTTC.